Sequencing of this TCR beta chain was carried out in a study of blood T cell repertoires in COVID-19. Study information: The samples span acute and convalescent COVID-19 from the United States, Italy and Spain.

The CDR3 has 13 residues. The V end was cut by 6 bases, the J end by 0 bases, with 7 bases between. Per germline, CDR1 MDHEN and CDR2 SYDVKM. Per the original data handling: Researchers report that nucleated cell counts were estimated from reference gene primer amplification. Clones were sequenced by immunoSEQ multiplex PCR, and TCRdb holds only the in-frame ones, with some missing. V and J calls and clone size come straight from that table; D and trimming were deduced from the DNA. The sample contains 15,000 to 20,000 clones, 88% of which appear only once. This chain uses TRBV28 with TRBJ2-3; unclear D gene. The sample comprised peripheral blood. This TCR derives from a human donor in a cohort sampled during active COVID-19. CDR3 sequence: CASRRTSTDTQYF. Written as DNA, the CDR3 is TGTGCCAGCAGAAGAACAAGCACAGATACGCAGTATTTT. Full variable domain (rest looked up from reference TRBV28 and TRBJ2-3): DVKVTQSSRYLVKRTGEKVFLECVQDMDHENMFWYRQDPGLGLRLIYFSYDVKMKEKGDIPEGYSVSREKKERFSLILESASTNQTSMYLCASRRTSTDTQYFGPGTRLTVL.